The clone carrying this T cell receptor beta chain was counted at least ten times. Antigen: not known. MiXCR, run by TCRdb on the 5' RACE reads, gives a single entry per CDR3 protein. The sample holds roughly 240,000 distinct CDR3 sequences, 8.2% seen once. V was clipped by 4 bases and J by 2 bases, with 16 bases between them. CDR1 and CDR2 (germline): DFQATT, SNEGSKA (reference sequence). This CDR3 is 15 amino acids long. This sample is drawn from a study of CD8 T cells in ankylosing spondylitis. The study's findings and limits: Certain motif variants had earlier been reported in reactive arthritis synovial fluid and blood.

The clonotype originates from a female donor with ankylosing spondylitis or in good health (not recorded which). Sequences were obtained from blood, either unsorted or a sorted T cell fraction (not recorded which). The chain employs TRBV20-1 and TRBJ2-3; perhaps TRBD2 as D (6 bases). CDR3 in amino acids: CSAIGLGGTTDTQYF. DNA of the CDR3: TGCAGTGCTATAGGGTTAGGAGGGACCACAGATACGCAGTATTTT.